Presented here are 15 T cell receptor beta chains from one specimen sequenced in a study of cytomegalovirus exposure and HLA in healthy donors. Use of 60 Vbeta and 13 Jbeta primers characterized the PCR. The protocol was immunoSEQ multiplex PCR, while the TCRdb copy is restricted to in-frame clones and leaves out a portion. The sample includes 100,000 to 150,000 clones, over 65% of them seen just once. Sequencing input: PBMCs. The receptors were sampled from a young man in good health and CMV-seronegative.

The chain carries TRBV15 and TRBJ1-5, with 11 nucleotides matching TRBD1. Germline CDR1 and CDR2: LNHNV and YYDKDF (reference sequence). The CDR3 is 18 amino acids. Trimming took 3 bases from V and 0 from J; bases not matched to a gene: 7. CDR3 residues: CATSSLGQGVYSNQPQHF. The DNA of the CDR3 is TGTGCCACCAGCAGCTTGGGACAGGGGGTTTATAGCAATCAGCCCCAGCATTTT. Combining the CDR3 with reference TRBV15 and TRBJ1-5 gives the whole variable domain DAMVIQNPRYQVTQFGKPVTLSCSQTLNHNVMYWYQQKSSQAPKLLFHYYDKDFNNEADTPDNFQSRRPNTSFCFLDIRSPGLGDTAMYLCATSSLGQGVYSNQPQHFGDGTRLSIL.

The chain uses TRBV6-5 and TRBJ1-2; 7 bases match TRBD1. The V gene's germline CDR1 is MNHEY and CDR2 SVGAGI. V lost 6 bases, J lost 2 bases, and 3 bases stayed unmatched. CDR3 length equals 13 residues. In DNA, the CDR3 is TGTGCCAGCAGCATGACAGGGAACTATGGCTACACCTTC. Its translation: CASSMTGNYGYTF.

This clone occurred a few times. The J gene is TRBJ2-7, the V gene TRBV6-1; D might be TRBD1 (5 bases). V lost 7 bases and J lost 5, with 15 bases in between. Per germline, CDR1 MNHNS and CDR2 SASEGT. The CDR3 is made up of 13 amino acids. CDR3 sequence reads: CASTLDVTDEQYF. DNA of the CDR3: TGTGCCAGCACCCTGGACGTGACAGACGAGCAGTACTTC.

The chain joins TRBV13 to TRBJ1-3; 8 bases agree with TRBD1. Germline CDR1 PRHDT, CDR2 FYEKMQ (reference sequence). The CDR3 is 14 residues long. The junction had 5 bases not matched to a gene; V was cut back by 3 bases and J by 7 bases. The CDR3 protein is CASSFRGRVNTIYF. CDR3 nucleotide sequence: TGTGCCAGCAGCTTCAGGGGGCGCGTGAACACCATATATTTT.

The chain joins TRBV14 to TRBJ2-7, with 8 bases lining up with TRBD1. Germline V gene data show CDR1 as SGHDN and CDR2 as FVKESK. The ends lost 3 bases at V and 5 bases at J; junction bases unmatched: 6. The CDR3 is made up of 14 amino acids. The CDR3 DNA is TGTGCCAGCAGCCACGGGACAGGACGGGACGAGCAGTACTTC. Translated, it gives CASSHGTGRDEQYF.

CDR3 protein: CASSLGTALGVAKNIQYF. CDR3 coding DNA: TGTGCCAGCAGTTTGGGGACAGCCCTGGGAGTAGCCAAAAACATTCAGTACTTC. The chain couples TRBV28 to TRBJ2-4; 7 bases align to TRBD1. Trimming took 3 bases from V and 0 from J; bases not matched to a gene: 11. The germline V gene encodes CDR1 MDHEN and CDR2 SYDVKM. This CDR3 has 18 residues. Using reference TRBV28 and TRBJ2-4 for the parts outside the CDR3, the full variable domain is DVKVTQSSRYLVKRTGEKVFLECVQDMDHENMFWYRQDPGLGLRLIYFSYDVKMKEKGDIPEGYSVSREKKERFSLILESASTNQTSMYLCASSLGTALGVAKNIQYFGAGTRLSVL.

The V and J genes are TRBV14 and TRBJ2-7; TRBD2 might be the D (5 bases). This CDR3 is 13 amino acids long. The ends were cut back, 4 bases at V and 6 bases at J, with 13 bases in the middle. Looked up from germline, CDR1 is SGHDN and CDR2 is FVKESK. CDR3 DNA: TGTGCCAGCAGCCTTGTAACGGGGAGCGAGCAGTACTTC. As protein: CASSLVTGSEQYF.

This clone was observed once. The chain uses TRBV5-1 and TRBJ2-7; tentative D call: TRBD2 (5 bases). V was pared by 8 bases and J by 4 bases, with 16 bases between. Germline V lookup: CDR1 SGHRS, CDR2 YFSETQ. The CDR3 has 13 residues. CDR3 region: CASGWRSGYEQYF. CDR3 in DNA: TGCGCCAGTGGATGGAGGAGTGGGTACGAGCAGTACTTC.

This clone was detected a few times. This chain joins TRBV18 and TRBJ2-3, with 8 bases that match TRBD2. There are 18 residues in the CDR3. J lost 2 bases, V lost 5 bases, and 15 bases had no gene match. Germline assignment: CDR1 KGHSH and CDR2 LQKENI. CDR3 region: CASSTYHVTSAHTDTQYF. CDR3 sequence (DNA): TGTGCCAGCTCAACATACCACGTGACTAGCGCACACACAGATACGCAGTATTTT.

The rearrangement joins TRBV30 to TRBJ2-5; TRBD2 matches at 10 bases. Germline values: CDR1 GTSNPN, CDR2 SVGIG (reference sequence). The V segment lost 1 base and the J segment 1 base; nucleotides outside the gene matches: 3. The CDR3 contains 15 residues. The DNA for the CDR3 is TGTGCCTGGAGTGCCTGGACTAGCGGCCAAGAGACCCAGTACTTC. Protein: CAWSAWTSGQETQYF.

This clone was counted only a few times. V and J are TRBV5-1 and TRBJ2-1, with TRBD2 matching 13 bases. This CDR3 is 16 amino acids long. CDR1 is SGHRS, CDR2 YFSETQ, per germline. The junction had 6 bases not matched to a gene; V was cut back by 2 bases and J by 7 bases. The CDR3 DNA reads TGCGCCAGCAGCTTACAGACTAGCGGGGGGTTGAATGAGCAGTTCTTC. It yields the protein CASSLQTSGGLNEQFF.

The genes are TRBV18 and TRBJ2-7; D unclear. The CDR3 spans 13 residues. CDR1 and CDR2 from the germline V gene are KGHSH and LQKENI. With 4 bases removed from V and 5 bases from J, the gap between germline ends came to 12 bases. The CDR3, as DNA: TGTGCCAGCTCACTACTACTCTGGGACGAGCAGTACTTC. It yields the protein CASSLLLWDEQYF.

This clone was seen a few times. The CDR3 DNA reads TGTGCCAGCAGCCCCAGTGGCACTTACCGGGAGGGCTACACCTTC. Translating gives CASSPSGTYREGYTF. The chain employs TRBV16 and TRBJ1-2, with D uncertain. Germline V gives CDR1 KGHSY, CDR2 FQNENV. The CDR3 length is 15 residues. The germline V and J ends were trimmed by 4 bases and 8 bases, with 20 bases remaining between them.

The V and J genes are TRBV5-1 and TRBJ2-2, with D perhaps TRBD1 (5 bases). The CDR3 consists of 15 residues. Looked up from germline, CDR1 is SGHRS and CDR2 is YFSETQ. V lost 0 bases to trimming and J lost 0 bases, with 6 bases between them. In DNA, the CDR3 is TGCGCCAGCAGCTTGGGACAGCCGAACACCGGGGAGCTGTTTTTT. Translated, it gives CASSLGQPNTGELFF.

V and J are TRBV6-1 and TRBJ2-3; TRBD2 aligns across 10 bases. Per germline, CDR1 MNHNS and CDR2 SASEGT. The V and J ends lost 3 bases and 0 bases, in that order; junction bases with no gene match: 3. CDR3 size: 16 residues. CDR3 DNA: TGTGCCAGCAGTGACCTAGCGGGGGTAAGCACAGATACGCAGTATTTT. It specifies CASSDLAGVSTDTQYF.